The following is a TCR beta chain sequence with its context. The sample originates from a study of blood T cell repertoires in COVID-19. Study summary: Acute-phase and convalescent COVID-19 samples originated in the United States, Italy and Spain. Nucleic acid was either cDNA or gDNA, and it came from T cells, B-cell-depleted T cells, or PBMCs.

How the authors handled the data: Researchers report that nucleated cell counts were estimated from reference gene primer amplification. Sequencing was performed with immunoSEQ multiplex PCR; in TCRdb, only in-frame clones are kept and a portion is missing. Clone size and V and J calls were adopted from that table, with D and trimming inferred from the DNA. The data hold hundreds of thousands of clones, with approximately 91% observed a single time. With V trimmed by 4 bases and J by 8 bases, 8 bases remained unmatched. The germline V gene has CDR1 SGHTA and CDR2 FQGNSA. The CDR3 consists of 14 residues. Participants had their cohort set by participant-reported clinical history.

The chain recombines TRBV7-2 with TRBJ2-1; 7 bases are a match to TRBD2. Sequenced input: PBMCs or T cells enriched from blood (not recorded which). The clonotype was recovered from a woman aged 40 to 50 who had recovered from COVID-19. Here the CDR3 reads CASSSGGSIDEQFF. CDR3 nucleotide sequence: TGTGCCAGCAGCTCAGGCGGGAGTATCGATGAGCAGTTCTTC.